Listed here are 25 T cell receptor beta chains from one sample, sequenced in a study of CD8+ T cells in alopecia areata. Extracted from the samples, RNA was reverse transcribed into cDNA to serve as the sequencing template. Here immunoSEQ multiplex PCR was the method, and the copy in TCRdb shows in-frame clones only, minus some. The sample has about 120,000 clones, none seen only once. The sample was lesional skin. The receptors were gathered from a C3H/HeJ mouse with alopecia areata. This strain has MHC haplotype H2-k.

In the case of this clone: The gene names here belong to mouse. The CDR3 goes on 4 residues after the read ends, and that part is filled in from the germline J gene. The V gene is TRBV19, the J gene TRBJ2-1, with 7 bases aligning to TRBD1. This CDR3 contains 14 residues. Germline loops: CDR1 FNHDT, CDR2 SITEND (reference sequence). V lost 1 base and J lost 4; bases outside the gene matches: 2. The CDR3 spells CASSIQQGYAEQFF. The part of the CDR3 DNA that was read is TGTGCCAGCAGTATACAACAGGGGTATGCT.

This clone was detected only a few times. These gene names are mouse names. The CDR3 end lies 4 residues beyond the end of the read and is filled in from the germline J gene. The V call is TRBV17, the J call TRBJ2-1, with a possible D match to TRBD1 (6 bases). The CDR3 has 16 amino acids. The germline V and J ends were trimmed by 0 bases and 4 bases, with 13 bases remaining between them. The germline CDR1 and CDR2 sequences are MNHDT and YYDKIL. This chain's CDR3 is CASSRDPQGMYAEQFF. Incomplete CDR3 DNA: TGTGCTAGCAGTAGAGATCCCCAGGGGATGTATGCT.

This clone was seen a few times. Germline and genes here are mouse. The read terminates 4 residues ahead of where the CDR3 ends, so the germline J gene completes it. The V call is TRBV13-3, the J call TRBJ1-1; TRBD1 aligns across 7 bases. CDR1 and CDR2 from the germline V gene are NNHDY and SYVADS. The CDR3 is made up of 14 amino acids. The CDR3 DNA, read in part, is TGTGCCAGCAGGGACAGGTACTGGGGGAAA. It translates to CASRDRYWGK. The full CDR3 reads CASRDRYWGKEVFF.

This clone was detected a few times. Genes and germline come from the mouse. Sequencing ends 4 residues short of the CDR3 end; the germline J gene provides the rest. This chain links TRBV13-3 with TRBJ1-2, with TRBD1 matching 7 bases. The CDR3 has 15 amino acids. The germline gives CDR1 NNHDY, CDR2 SYVADS. Trimming removed 1 base from V and 0 bases from J; junction bases left unmatched: 3. The CDR3 loop reads CASSDMDRTNSDYTF. Partial CDR3 DNA: TGTGCCAGCAGTGATATGGACAGGACAAACTCC.

In its sample, this clone was seen many times. Gene names denote mouse genes. The read ends 4 residues shy of where the CDR3 ends; the end is completed using the germline J gene. This sequence joins TRBV1 and TRBJ2-4; 10 nucleotides align to TRBD2. The J segment lost 0 bases and the V segment lost 0 bases, leaving 3 bases of the junction unmatched. The germline V gene has CDR1 NSQYPW and CDR2 LRSPGD (reference sequence). The CDR3 consists of 17 residues. CDR3 region: CTCSADLGGPSQNTLYF. The sequenced CDR3 bases are TGCACCTGCAGTGCAGATCTGGGGGGGCCTAGTCAAAAC.

This clone turned up a few times. The gene names given are mouse names. The CDR3 end falls 4 residues outside the read, so it is completed with the germline J gene. V usage is TRBV13-3 and J usage is TRBJ1-4; D is ambiguous. This CDR3 has 15 amino acids. V was trimmed by 1 base and J by 3 bases, leaving 10 bases between them. The germline V gene has CDR1 NNHDY and CDR2 SYVADS. Incomplete CDR3 DNA: TGTGCCAGCAGTGATCATGGTCCTCCCAACGAA. It codes for CASSDHGPPNE. The full CDR3 reads CASSDHGPPNERLFF.

A remark on this clone: Gene and germline names: mouse. The missing CDR3 end, 4 residues past where the read stops, is filled in from the germline J gene. This chain links TRBV13-3 with TRBJ1-1, with 8 bases aligning to TRBD1. Germline loops: CDR1 NNHDY, CDR2 SYVADS. This CDR3 is 15 amino acids long. The V gene end was trimmed by 1 base and the J gene end by 1 base; junction bases not matched to a gene: 3. CDR3 DNA (partial): TGTGCCAGCAGTGATAGCGGGACAGGGAACACA. Protein: CASSDSGTGNT. The whole CDR3 protein is CASSDSGTGNTEVFF.

Concerning this clone itself: Mouse names are used for the genes. Other nucleotide sequences from this sample produce the same CDR3. The CDR3 region is CASSPDWGGNTGQLYF. The sequenced part of the CDR3 DNA is TGTGCCAGCAGCCCTGACTGGGGGGGCAACACCGGG. The rearrangement uses TRBV13-3 and TRBJ2-2; TRBD2 matches 12 bases. The read ends 4 residues before the CDR3 terminus; that terminus is restored from the germline J gene. Germline V gene sequence: CDR1 NNHDY, CDR2 SYVADS. The CDR3 consists of 16 residues. Trimming took 5 bases from V and 2 from J; bases not matched to a gene: 4.

About this clone itself: The gene names given are mouse names. The CDR3 extends 4 residues past the end of the read, so its final part is completed from the germline J gene. The chain carries TRBV13-1 and TRBJ2-1; 10 bases line up with TRBD1. This CDR3 has 16 amino acids. Per germline, CDR1 NSHNY and CDR2 SYGAGN. Losses at the gene ends were 2 bases for V and 2 bases for J; bases not matched to a gene: 4. CDR3 bases read: TGTGCCAGCAGTGAGCCCGGGACAGGGGACTATGCT. It yields the protein CASSEPGTGDYA. The CDR3 as a whole reads CASSEPGTGDYAEQFF.

This clone was counted a few times. Germline and genes here are mouse. The DNA ends 4 residues before the CDR3 does, and the rest of the CDR3 is filled in from the germline J gene. V gene TRBV13-2 combines with J gene TRBJ2-3; 8 bases agree with TRBD2. The CDR3 length is 13 residues. Germline lookup yields CDR1 NNHNN and CDR2 SYGAGS (reference sequence). The trim removed 4 bases at V and 4 bases at J, leaving 2 bases unmatched. The CDR3 region is CASGPGGPETLYF. The sequenced CDR3 bases are TGTGCCAGCGGTCCTGGGGGGCCAGAA.

This clone was detected only a few times. Each gene name is a mouse one. Sequencing ends 4 residues short of the CDR3 end; the germline J gene provides the rest. V and J are TRBV1 and TRBJ2-1; 11 positions match TRBD1. The V and J ends lost 3 bases and 6 bases, in that order; junction bases with no gene match: 10. The CDR3 totals 17 residues. From germline, CDR1 is NSQYPW and CDR2 LRSPGD (reference sequence). The CDR3 bases that were read are TGCACCTGCAGTGCGCCGCCGGGACAGGGGGGATTTGCT. Translating it yields CTCSAPPGQGGFA. The full CDR3 is CTCSAPPGQGGFAEQFF.

This clone was counted between two and nine times. Gene names and germline refer to mouse. The read gets to within 4 residues of the CDR3 end, and the germline J gene fills in the rest. This chain links TRBV19 with TRBJ2-7; 12 bases are a match to TRBD1. The V gene's germline CDR1 is FNHDT and CDR2 SITEND (reference sequence). The CDR3 length is 14 residues. The CDR3 bases that were read are TGTGCCAGCATCCCCGGGACAGGGGGCGAT. Residues: CASIPGTGGD. The full CDR3 is CASIPGTGGDEQYF.

In this sample, this clone turned up a few times. Any gene name here is a mouse gene name. The read halts 4 residues ahead of the CDR3 end, with the missing end drawn from the germline J gene. The V call is TRBV17, the J call TRBJ2-3; 7 bases are a match to TRBD2. The CDR3 loop spans 14 amino acids. Germline loops: CDR1 MNHDT, CDR2 YYDKIL. V lost 2 bases, J lost 3 bases, and 2 bases stayed unmatched. The chain's CDR3 is CASSRWGDAETLYF. CDR3 DNA (partial): TGTGCTAGCAGTAGATGGGGGGACGCAGAA.

On this clone: Gene names follow the mouse nomenclature. From the germline J gene comes the end of the CDR3, since the read stops 4 residues before it. This rearrangement joins TRBV13-3 to TRBJ1-2; D perhaps matches TRBD1 (6 bases). The CDR3 runs 15 residues. In germline, CDR1 is NNHDY, CDR2 SYVADS. The V and J ends lost 0 bases and 4 bases respectively, with 13 bases between them. Here the CDR3 reads CASSDEGGKSSDYTF. The CDR3 bases that were read are TGTGCCAGCAGTGATGAGGGGGGGAAGAGCTCC.

This clone was detected many times. Genes here carry mouse names. The read terminates 4 residues ahead of where the CDR3 ends, so the germline J gene completes it. The chain combines TRBV31 with TRBJ1-4; 7 bases are a match to TRBD1. Germline V CDR1 and CDR2: GKSSPN, SITVG. Germline trimming cut 1 base from V and 0 bases from J; bases unmatched to any gene: 2. The CDR3 totals 15 residues. The CDR3 bases that were read are TGTGCCTGGAGTCCCGGGACAGTTTCCAACGAA. This encodes CAWSPGTVSNE. The full CDR3 sequence reads CAWSPGTVSNERLFF.

This clone was recorded a few times. The genes are named according to mouse. The CDR3 extends 4 residues past the end of the read, so its final part is completed from the germline J gene. The chain is built from TRBV14 and TRBJ2-1; TRBD2 matches 8 bases. The CDR3 loop spans 14 amino acids. Germline CDR1 and CDR2: SGHDT and FRDEAV. With V trimmed by 5 bases and J by 3 bases, 4 bases remained unmatched. The DNA read from the CDR3 is TGTGCCAGCAGCCCGGACTGGGTCTATGCT. Translation: CASSPDWVYA. Given in full, the CDR3 is CASSPDWVYAEQFF.

As concerns this clone: Each gene name is a mouse one. The read terminates 4 residues ahead of where the CDR3 ends, so the germline J gene completes it. The rearrangement joins TRBV31 to TRBJ2-1; D may be TRBD1 (5 bases). The V end was cut by 3 bases, the J end by 1 base, with 10 bases between. CDR1 GKSSPN and CDR2 SITVG come from the germline V gene. The CDR3 covers 14 residues. CDR3 bases read: TGTGCCTGGAGCCCCTCAGGGAACTATGCT. It is translated as CAWSPSGNYA. The full CDR3 reads CAWSPSGNYAEQFF.

This clone was counted only a few times. Gene names and germline match the mouse. The sequence runs out 4 residues before the end of the CDR3; the remainder is reconstructed from the germline J gene. The rearrangement links TRBV13-2 to TRBJ2-7; TRBD2 matches at 12 bases. Germline CDR1 and CDR2: NNHNN and SYGAGS (reference sequence). The CDR3 is 15 residues long. CDR3 DNA (partial): TGTGCCAGCGGTCACGACTGGGGGGGCGCTTAT. This translates into CASGHDWGGAY. The CDR3 as a whole reads CASGHDWGGAYEQYF.

This clone appeared a few times. Gene names refer to mouse genes. The CDR3 bases that were read are TGTGCCTGGAGTCATCAGGGCAACTCC. It specifies CAWSHQGNS. The whole CDR3 protein reads CAWSHQGNSDYTF. This rearrangement joins TRBV31 to TRBJ1-2, with D possibly being TRBD1 (5 bases). The observed sequence ends 4 residues before the CDR3 terminus, with the missing tail filled in from the germline J gene. The CDR3 contains 13 residues. V lost 1 base, J lost 2 bases, and 8 bases lay in between. CDR1 is GKSSPN, CDR2 SITVG, per germline.

Concerning this clone itself: The genes are named according to mouse. Sequencing ends 4 residues short of the CDR3 end; the germline J gene provides the rest. The chain uses TRBV13-2 and TRBJ2-1; 9 nucleotides align to TRBD2. The germline gives CDR1 NNHNN, CDR2 SYGAGS (reference sequence). V trimming: 0 bases; J trimming: 3 bases; junction bases outside the gene matches: 1. CDR3 length: 15 residues. CDR3 region: CASGDVGLGYAEQFF. CDR3 DNA (partial): TGTGCCAGCGGTGATGTGGGACTGGGCTATGCT.

Details on this clone: Gene labels here are mouse ones. The read ends 4 residues shy of where the CDR3 ends; the end is completed using the germline J gene. The rearrangement joins TRBV13-3 to TRBJ2-7; possible D gene TRBD1, 7 bases. The CDR3 runs 14 residues. Germline V lookup: CDR1 NNHDY, CDR2 SYVADS. The covered CDR3 bases are TGTGCCAGCAGTTGGAGGGGGCGCAGGTAT. It yields the protein CASSWRGRRY. The whole CDR3 sequence is CASSWRGRRYEQYF.

A word on this clone: Gene names and germline refer to mouse. The read ends 4 residues before the CDR3 terminus; that terminus is restored from the germline J gene. J is TRBJ2-3 and V is TRBV13-1, with 12 bases matching TRBD2. The CDR3 length is 16 residues. Per the germline V gene, CDR1 is NSHNY and CDR2 is SYGAGN. V shed 3 bases and J 3 bases; nucleotides not matched to a gene: 5. The sequenced part of the CDR3 DNA is TGTGCCAGCAGTGTCCCGGGACTGGGGGGAGCAGAA. Amino acids: CASSVPGLGGAE. The CDR3 as a whole reads CASSVPGLGGAETLYF.

As concerns this clone: The germline and genes are mouse ones. Read coverage stops 4 residues before the CDR3 terminus; the germline J gene supplies the remainder. The rearrangement joins TRBV13-3 to TRBJ2-1; 10 bases line up with TRBD2. There are 15 residues in the CDR3. Germline-derived CDR1 and CDR2 are NNHDY and SYVADS. The CDR3 loop is CASSDDWGGGAEQFF. The CDR3 DNA, read in part, is TGTGCCAGCAGTGATGACTGGGGGGGAGGCGCT.

In regard to this clone: Each gene name is a mouse one. Read sequence stops 4 residues before the CDR3 end, and the germline J gene provides the missing end. The chain combines TRBV13-1 with TRBJ2-7, with a possible D match to TRBD1 (8 bases). In germline, CDR1 is NSHNY, CDR2 SYGAGN. CDR3 length equals 15 residues. This CDR3 reads CASSDLHRGGYEQYF. The sequenced part of the CDR3 DNA is TGTGCCAGCAGTGATCTTCACAGGGGGGGTTAT.

There are a few counts of this clone. Here the gene names and germline are mouse. The read terminates 4 residues ahead of where the CDR3 ends, so the germline J gene completes it. The V and J genes are TRBV13-3 and TRBJ2-2; 10 bases line up with TRBD1. The CDR3 is 16 residues long. J gave up 3 bases and V 2 bases, and 4 bases lay outside the gene matches. Germline V CDR1 and CDR2: NNHDY, SYVADS. Partial CDR3 DNA: TGTGCCAGCAGTGAACCGGGACAGGGGTACACCGGG. Translating gives CASSEPGQGYTG. The whole CDR3 reads CASSEPGQGYTGQLYF.